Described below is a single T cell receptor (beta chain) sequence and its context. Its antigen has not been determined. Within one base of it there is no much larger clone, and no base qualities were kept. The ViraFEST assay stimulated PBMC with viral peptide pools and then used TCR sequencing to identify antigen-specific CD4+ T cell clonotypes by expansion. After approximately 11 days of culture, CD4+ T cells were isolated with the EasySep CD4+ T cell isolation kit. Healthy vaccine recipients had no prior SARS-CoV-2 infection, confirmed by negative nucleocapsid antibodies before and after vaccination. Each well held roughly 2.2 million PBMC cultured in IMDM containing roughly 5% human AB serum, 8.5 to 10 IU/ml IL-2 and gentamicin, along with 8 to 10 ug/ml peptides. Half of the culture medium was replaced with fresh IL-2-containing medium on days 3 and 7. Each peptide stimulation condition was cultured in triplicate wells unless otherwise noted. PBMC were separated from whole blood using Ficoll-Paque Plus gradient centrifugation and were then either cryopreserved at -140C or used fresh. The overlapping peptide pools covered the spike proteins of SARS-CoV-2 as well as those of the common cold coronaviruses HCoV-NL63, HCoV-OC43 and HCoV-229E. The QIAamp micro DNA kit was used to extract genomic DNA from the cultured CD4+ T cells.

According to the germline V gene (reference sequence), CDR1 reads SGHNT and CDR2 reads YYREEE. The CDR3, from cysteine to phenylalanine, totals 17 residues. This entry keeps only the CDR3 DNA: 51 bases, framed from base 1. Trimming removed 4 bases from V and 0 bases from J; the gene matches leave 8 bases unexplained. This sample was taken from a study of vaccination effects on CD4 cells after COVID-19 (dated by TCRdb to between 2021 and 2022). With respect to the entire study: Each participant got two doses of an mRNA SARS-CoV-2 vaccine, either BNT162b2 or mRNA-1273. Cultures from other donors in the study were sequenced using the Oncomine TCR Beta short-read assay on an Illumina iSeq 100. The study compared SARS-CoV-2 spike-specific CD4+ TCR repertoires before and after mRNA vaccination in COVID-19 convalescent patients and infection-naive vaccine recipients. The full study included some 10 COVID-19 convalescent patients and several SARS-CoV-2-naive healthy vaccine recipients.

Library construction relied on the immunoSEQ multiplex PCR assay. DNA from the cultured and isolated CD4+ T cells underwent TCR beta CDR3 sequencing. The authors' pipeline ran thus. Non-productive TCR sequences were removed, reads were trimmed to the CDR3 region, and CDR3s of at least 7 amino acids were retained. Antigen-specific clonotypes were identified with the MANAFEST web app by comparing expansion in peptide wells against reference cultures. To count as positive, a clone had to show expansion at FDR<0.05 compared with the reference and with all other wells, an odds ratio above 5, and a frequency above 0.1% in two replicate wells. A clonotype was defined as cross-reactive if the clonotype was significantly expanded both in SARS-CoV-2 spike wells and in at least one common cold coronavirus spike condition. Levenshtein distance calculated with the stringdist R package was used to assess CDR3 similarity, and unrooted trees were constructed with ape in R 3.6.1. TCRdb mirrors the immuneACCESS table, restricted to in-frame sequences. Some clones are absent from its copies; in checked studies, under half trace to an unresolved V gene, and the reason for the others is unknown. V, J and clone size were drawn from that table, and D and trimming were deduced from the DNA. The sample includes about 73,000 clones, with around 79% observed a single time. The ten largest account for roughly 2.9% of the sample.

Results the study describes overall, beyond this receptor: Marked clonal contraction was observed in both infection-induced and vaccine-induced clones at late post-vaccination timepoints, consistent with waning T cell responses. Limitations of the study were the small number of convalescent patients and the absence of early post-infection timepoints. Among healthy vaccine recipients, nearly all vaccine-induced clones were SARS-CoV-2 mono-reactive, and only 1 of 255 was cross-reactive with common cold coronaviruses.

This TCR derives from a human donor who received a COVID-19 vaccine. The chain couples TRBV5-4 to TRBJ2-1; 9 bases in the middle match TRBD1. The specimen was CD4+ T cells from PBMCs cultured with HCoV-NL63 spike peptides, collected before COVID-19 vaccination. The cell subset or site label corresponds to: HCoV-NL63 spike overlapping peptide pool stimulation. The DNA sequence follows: TGTGCCAGCAGCGCCGGGGGACAGGGTGTCTCCTACAATGAGCAGTTCTTC. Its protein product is CASSAGGQGVSYNEQFF.